The T cell receptor (beta chain) described here comes from a study of CD8 T cells in ankylosing spondylitis. Quantitative 5'-RACE with molecular barcodes generated TCR beta libraries. From the 5' RACE reads, TCRdb called clonotypes with MiXCR, one entry per CDR3 protein. The sample records some 150,000 distinct CDR3 sequences, roughly 44% being singletons. The V and J ends lost 3 bases and 4 bases, in that order; junction bases with no gene match: 3. Germline CDR1 and CDR2: MDHEN and SYDVKM. The CDR3 is made up of 14 amino acids. The study, taken as a whole, reports: Disease-associated clones were CD8+ and fairly uncommon in peripheral blood.

On this clonotype itself: Its antigen is currently unknown.

The sample was synovial fluid, either unsorted or a sorted T cell fraction (not recorded which). The receptor's source is a male donor with ankylosing spondylitis. The chain combines TRBV28 with TRBJ2-7; TRBD2 aligns across 10 bases. Written as DNA, the CDR3 is TGTGCCAGCAGTTTGCCTAGCGGGAGTTACGAGCAGTACTTC. It translates to CASSLPSGSYEQYF. Together with reference TRBV28 and TRBJ2-7, the CDR3 gives the full variable domain: DVKVTQSSRYLVKRTGEKVFLECVQDMDHENMFWYRQDPGLGLRLIYFSYDVKMKEKGDIPEGYSVSREKKERFSLILESASTNQTSMYLCASSLPSGSYEQYFGPGTRLTVT.